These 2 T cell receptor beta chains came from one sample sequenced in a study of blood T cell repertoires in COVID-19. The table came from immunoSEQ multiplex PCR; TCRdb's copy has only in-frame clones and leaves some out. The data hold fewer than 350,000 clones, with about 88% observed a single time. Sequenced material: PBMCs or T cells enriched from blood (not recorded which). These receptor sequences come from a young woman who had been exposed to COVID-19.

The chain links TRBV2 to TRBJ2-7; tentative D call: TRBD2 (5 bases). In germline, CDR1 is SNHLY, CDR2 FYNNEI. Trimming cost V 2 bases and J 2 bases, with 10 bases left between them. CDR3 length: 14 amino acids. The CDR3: CASSERESPYEQYF. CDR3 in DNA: TGTGCCAGCAGTGAAAGGGAGTCCCCCTACGAGCAGTACTTC.

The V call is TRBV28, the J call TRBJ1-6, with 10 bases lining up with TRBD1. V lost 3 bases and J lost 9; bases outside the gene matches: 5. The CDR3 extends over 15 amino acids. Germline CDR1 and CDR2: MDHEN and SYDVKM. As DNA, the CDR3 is TGTGCCAGCAGTTTCCAAGGGACAGGGGTTTCACCCCTCCACTTT. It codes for CASSFQGTGVSPLHF.